This record looks at one TCR beta chain sequence and its context. Authors' analysis steps: By means of reference gene primer amplification, nucleated cell counts were estimated. TCRdb's table, derived via immunoSEQ multiplex PCR, lists solely in-frame clones and lacks some. V, J and clone size derive from that table, while D and trimming were established from the DNA sequence. The table lists around 140,000 clones, 85% to 90% of them singletons. The CDR3 runs to 16 residues. The ends lost 5 bases at V and 3 bases at J; junction bases unmatched: 12. Germline values: CDR1 MNHEY, CDR2 SVGEGT. The sample is drawn from a study of blood T cell repertoires in COVID-19. Study in general: Sites in the United States, Italy and Spain provided acute and convalescent COVID-19 samples. The cDNA or gDNA used as material had been derived from T cells, B-cell-depleted T cells, or PBMCs.

J is TRBJ1-1 and V is TRBV6-2 or TRBV6-3; 7 bases are a match to TRBD1. The sample taken for sequencing was peripheral blood. This clonotype was sampled from a man aged 45-60 years with active or convalescent COVID-19. The CDR3 bases are TGTGCCAGCAGTATGTTCCTCGTTCAGGGGGACACTGAAGCTTTCTTT. As protein: CASSMFLVQGDTEAFF.